The 29 T cell receptor beta chains reported below all come from one sample, sequenced in a study of T cells in Graves' hyperthyroidism and ophthalmopathy. Amplified TCR beta CDR3 regions came from RNA transcripts. TCR CDR3 underwent first-round RT-PCR with the HTBI primer set. TCRdb reprocessed the multiplex PCR reads via MiXCR and lists one record per CDR3 protein. Here the sample spans around 760,000 distinct CDR3 sequences, around 40% being singletons. Sequenced material: blood. The receptor source for this set is a middle-aged woman with Graves' hyperthyroidism.

This clonotype was recorded at least ten times. V and J are TRBV7-2 and TRBJ1-1; the match to TRBD1 covers 9 bases. The V gene end was trimmed by 5 bases and the J gene end by 5 bases; junction bases not matched to a gene: 9. CDR3 length: 15 residues. Per germline, CDR1 SGHTA and CDR2 FQGNSA. The DNA for the CDR3 is TGTGCCAGCAGCGTACAGGGGGCGGAGGAAACTGAAGCTTTCTTT. This gives the protein CASSVQGAEETEAFF.

Remarks on this clonotype: An end of the junction differs from the germline gene, which may be a read error. V and J are TRBV7-3 and TRBJ1-1; possibly TRBD1 for D (5 bases). The germline CDR1 and CDR2 sequences are SGHTA and FQGTGA. This CDR3 is built from 15 residues. CDR3 sequence (DNA): TGCGCCAGCAGCCAAAACCCGGGGGAGACTACTGAAGCTTTCTTT. Translated, it gives CASSQNPGETTEAFF.

This clonotype was seen repeatedly, ten times or more. The rearrangement links TRBV7-8 to TRBJ2-7, with 8 bases identical to TRBD1. The CDR3 spans 15 residues. Trimming took 8 bases from V and 0 from J; bases not matched to a gene: 9. Germline-derived CDR1 and CDR2 are SGHVS and FQNEAQ. CDR3 region: CASGTRDRYSYEQYF. The DNA for the CDR3 is TGTGCCAGCGGGACCCGGGACAGGTACTCCTACGAGCAGTACTTC. Based on the CDR3 plus reference TRBV7-8 and TRBJ2-7, the full variable domain is GAGVSQSPRYKVAKRGQDVALRCDPISGHVSLFWYQQALGQGPEFLTYFQNEAQLDKSGLPSDRFFAERPEGSVSTLKIQRTQQEDSAVYLCASGTRDRYSYEQYFGPGTRLTVT.

This clonotype was seen ten or more times. The chain recombines TRBV5-8 with TRBJ2-7, with TRBD2 matching 9 bases. The CDR3 has 15 residues. With 4 bases clipped from V and 1 base from J, the junction kept 6 bases outside the gene matches. Germline values: CDR1 SGHTS, CDR2 YDEGEE. CDR3 in DNA: TGTGCCAGCAGCGTGGGACTAGCCACTTCCTACGAGCAGTACTTC. Protein sequence: CASSVGLATSYEQYF.

Ten or more counts support this clonotype. The rearrangement joins TRBV15 to TRBJ1-2; weak D call: TRBD1 (6 bases). Trimming took 5 bases from V and 4 from J, leaving 17 bases between them. Per germline, CDR1 LNHNV and CDR2 YYDKDF (reference sequence). The CDR3 runs 15 residues. CDR3 loop: CATSPRQEPIYGYTF. In DNA form, the CDR3 reads TGTGCCACCAGCCCGCGACAGGAACCTATCTATGGCTACACCTTC.

This chain joins TRBV29-1 and TRBJ1-4, with a weak D call TRBD1 (5 bases). In germline, CDR1 is SQVTM, CDR2 ANQGSEA. Deletions cut 4 bases from V and 6 bases from J, with 21 bases between. CDR3 length: 16 residues. The CDR3: CSVVPTGGARDEKLFF. The CDR3 DNA reads TGCAGCGTTGTTCCCACAGGAGGGGCAAGGGATGAAAAACTGTTTTTT. Using reference TRBV29-1 and TRBJ1-4 for the parts outside the CDR3, the full variable domain is SAVISQKPSRDICQRGTSLTIQCQVDSQVTMMFWYRQQPGQSLTLIATANQGSEATYESGFVIDKFPISRPNLTFSTLTVSNMSPEDSSIYLCSVVPTGGARDEKLFFGSGTQLSVL.

A note on this clonotype: A read error is possible here, since a much larger clone lies one base away. V gene TRBV9 combines with J gene TRBJ1-4; 7 bases are shared with TRBD1. Unmatched junction bases numbered 3, after V lost 3 bases and J lost 4 bases. This CDR3 is built from 14 residues. CDR1 is SGDLS and CDR2 is YYNGEE in the germline V gene. The CDR3 loop reads CASSAGTVNEKLFF. For the CDR3, the DNA is TGTGCCAGCAGCGCAGGGACAGTTAATGAAAAACTGTTTTTT. The variable domain in full, completed from reference TRBV9 and TRBJ1-4, reads DSGVTQTPKHLITATGQRVTLRCSPRSGDLSVYWYQQSLDQGLQFLIQYYNGEERAKGNILERFSAQQFPDLHSELNLSSLELGDSALYFCASSAGTVNEKLFFGSGTQLSVL.

This clonotype turned up a few times. This chain links TRBV6-5 with TRBJ1-1; 7 bases agree with TRBD1. The V segment lost 6 bases and the J segment 5 bases; nucleotides outside the gene matches: 15. This CDR3 spans 16 amino acids. The V gene's germline CDR1 is MNHEY and CDR2 SVGAGI. The CDR3 nucleotides read TGTGCCAGCAGAGGGGCAGGATCGCTCAGGGGGACTGAAGCTTTCTTT. It codes for CASRGAGSLRGTEAFF.

This sequence joins TRBV7-2 and TRBJ2-7, with D unclear. V was clipped by 1 base and J by 6 bases, with 16 bases between them. CDR3 length: 15 residues. The germline V gene has CDR1 SGHTA and CDR2 FQGNSA. CDR3 nucleotide sequence: TGTGCCAGCAGCTTAGAAAACGACCTTTGGGGCGAGCAGTACTTC. This gives the protein CASSLENDLWGEQYF.

The rearrangement links TRBV6-6 to TRBJ1-2; 8 positions agree with TRBD1. V lost 0 bases and J lost 1; bases outside the gene matches: 7. The germline V gene has CDR1 MNHNY and CDR2 SVGAGI (reference sequence). The CDR3 has 17 amino acids. The CDR3 loop reads CASSYSMAGGVNYGYTF. In DNA form, the CDR3 reads TGTGCCAGCAGTTACTCGATGGCAGGGGGCGTTAACTATGGCTACACCTTC.

This clonotype has just a few counts. The V gene is TRBV29-1, the J gene TRBJ2-2; 10 positions agree with TRBD1. CDR3 size: 15 residues. V was clipped by 5 bases and J by 6 bases; unmatched bases: 9. Germline CDR1 reads SQVTM; CDR2 reads ANQGSEA. CDR3 bases: TGCAGCGTTCCGGGACAGGGGTGTATGGCCGGGGAGCTGTTTTTT. This encodes CSVPGQGCMAGELFF.

This clonotype was observed a few times. The chain couples TRBV19 to TRBJ1-2; a weak D match, TRBD1 (6 bases). The CDR3 length is 14 residues. With 5 bases removed from V and 10 bases from J, the gap between germline ends came to 20 bases. Germline-derived CDR1 and CDR2 are LNHDA and SQIVND (reference sequence). The DNA of the CDR3 is TGTGCCAGTAGTGAGGAGGGAGAGGGGGGTAACTACACCTTC. This encodes CASSEEGEGGNYTF.

The chain is built from TRBV5-6 and TRBJ2-2, with 13 positions matching TRBD2. Germline V lookup: CDR1 SGHDT, CDR2 YYEEEE. With V trimmed by 3 bases and J by 4 bases, 3 bases remained unmatched. There are 16 residues in the CDR3. The CDR3 DNA reads as TGTGCCAGCAGCTCGGGACTAGCGGGAATCACCGGGGAGCTGTTTTTT. This encodes CASSSGLAGITGELFF.

This rearrangement joins TRBV12-3 or TRBV12-4 to TRBJ2-7, with 7 nucleotides matching TRBD1. V lost 3 bases and J lost 6; bases outside the gene matches: 8. The CDR3 totals 14 residues. The CDR3 nucleotides read TGTGCCAGCAGTTTTGGACAGGTTGGCTCCGAGCAGTACTTC. The encoded protein is CASSFGQVGSEQYF.

As to this clonotype: Compared with germline, one end of the junction differs, possibly owing to a read error. The rearrangement joins TRBV29-1 to TRBJ2-6; tentatively, D is TRBD1 (5 bases). There are 14 residues in the CDR3. Germline V CDR1 and CDR2: SQVTM, ANQGSEA. CDR3 sequence: CSVVAVRDGNTEAF. The CDR3 DNA sequence: TGCAGCGTTGTGGCGGTCAGGGATGGAAACACTGAAGCTTTC.

In its sample, this clonotype was seen a few times. This chain links TRBV5-4 with TRBJ2-7; a possible D gene is TRBD1 (6 bases). V was cut by 2 bases and J by 7 bases, with 13 bases left in between. Germline V lookup: CDR1 SGHNT, CDR2 YYREEE (reference sequence). The CDR3 contains 13 residues. CDR3 sequence reads: CASSFAGESEQYF. The CDR3 DNA reads as TGTGCCAGCAGCTTCGCAGGGGAAAGTGAGCAGTACTTC.

This chain connects TRBV25-1 to TRBJ2-7; 10 bases agree with TRBD1. This CDR3 region has 15 residues. In germline, CDR1 is MGHDK, CDR2 SYGVNS. Trimming cost V 6 bases and J 5 bases; bases outside gene matches: 10. The CDR3 here is CASSLSGTGVHEQYF. The CDR3, as DNA: TGTGCCAGCAGCCTCTCCGGGACAGGGGTCCACGAGCAGTACTTC.

The chain employs TRBV6-1 and TRBJ1-4; D may be TRBD1 (5 bases). The CDR3 consists of 15 residues. V was clipped by 6 bases and J by 6 bases, with 17 bases between them. Germline V gives CDR1 MNHNS, CDR2 SASEGT. The CDR3 loop reads CASSLHQGSDEKLFF. DNA of the CDR3: TGTGCCAGCAGCCTACACCAGGGCTCAGATGAAAAACTGTTTTTT.

This chain connects TRBV9 to TRBJ1-1; no clear D gene. CDR3 length: 13 residues. Trimming took 4 bases from V and 7 from J, leaving 14 bases between them. In germline, CDR1 is SGDLS, CDR2 YYNGEE. The CDR3 bases are TGTGCCAGCAGCCCCCAGCAGGTTAATGAAGCTTTCTTT. Encoded protein: CASSPQQVNEAFF.

The chain links TRBV9 to TRBJ1-1; 7 bases are shared with TRBD1. Per the germline V gene, CDR1 is SGDLS and CDR2 is YYNGEE. The junction had 9 bases not matched to a gene; V was cut back by 3 bases and J by 1 base. CDR3 length: 16 amino acids. Here the CDR3 DNA reads TGTGCCAGCAGCGAGGAGACAGGGTATGAGAACACTGAAGCTTTCTTT. Protein: CASSEETGYENTEAFF.

This clonotype was seen many times. This chain links TRBV14 with TRBJ1-2; 7 bases align to TRBD1. The CDR3 is 16 residues long. Germline-derived CDR1 and CDR2 are SGHDN and FVKESK. J lost 7 bases, V lost 4 bases, and 15 bases had no gene match. The CDR3 sequence: CASSRGGFTGAVGYTF. DNA for the CDR3: TGTGCCAGCAGCCGAGGGGGCTTCACAGGGGCGGTTGGCTACACCTTC.

This CDR3 reads CAISDREAFF. The CDR3 coding sequence is TGTGCCATCAGTGACAGGGAAGCTTTCTTT. This rearrangement joins TRBV10-3 to TRBJ1-1; no clear D. The CDR3 has 10 residues. V shed 3 bases and J shed 8 bases, with 4 bases lying between them. CDR1 ENHRY and CDR2 SYGVKD come from the germline V gene.

This clonotype was counted many times. CDR3 residues: CASSFSGAWGYTF. The CDR3 DNA reads as TGTGCCAGCAGTTTCTCAGGGGCCTGGGGCTACACCTTC. The genes are TRBV12-3 or TRBV12-4 and TRBJ1-2; a weak D match, TRBD1 (6 bases). Trimming removed 3 bases at V and 8 bases at J, with 13 bases between. This CDR3 contains 13 residues.

In the case of this clonotype: A much larger clone differs by one base, so this may be a read error. The chain carries TRBV10-3 and TRBJ2-5, with D possibly being TRBD1 (6 bases). Germline V gene sequence: CDR1 ENHRY, CDR2 SYGVKD. CDR3 size: 13 residues. The ends were cut back, 5 bases at V and 5 bases at J, with 12 bases in the middle. The DNA of the CDR3 is TGTGCCATCAGTCACGAGGGGGTGGAGACCCAGTACTTC. It translates to CAISHEGVETQYF.

The table lists this clonotype with a few counts. V gene TRBV6-5 combines with J gene TRBJ1-2; unclear D gene. CDR3 length: 13 residues. Germline lookup yields CDR1 MNHEY and CDR2 SVGAGI. Trimming pared 2 bases from V and 0 bases from J, leaving 4 bases between. CDR3 coding DNA: TGTGCCAGCAGTTACCTGTCTAACTATGGCTACACCTTC. Protein sequence: CASSYLSNYGYTF.

The chain joins TRBV4-1 to TRBJ1-2; TRBD1 might be the D (6 bases). Germline CDR1 reads MGHRA; CDR2 reads YSYEKL. CDR3 length: 13 residues. Trimming shortened V by 8 bases and J by 0 bases, and 10 bases separated the two germline ends. The CDR3 bases are TGCGCCAGCGGGACACCTCCTAACTATGGCTACACCTTC. Protein: CASGTPPNYGYTF.

The chain employs TRBV6-4 and TRBJ1-4, with D perhaps matching TRBD1 (5 bases). The CDR3 contains 15 residues. Germline CDR1 MRHNA, CDR2 SNTAGT. Between the trimmed V and J ends, which lost 5 bases and 5 bases, there was a span of 15 bases. Here the CDR3 reads CASSSGGGANEKLFF. The CDR3 DNA follows: TGTGCCAGCAGTTCCGGGGGAGGCGCGAATGAAAAACTGTTTTTT.

At least ten counts were recorded for this clonotype. This chain links TRBV19 with TRBJ1-5, with D maybe TRBD1 (5 bases). The CDR3 covers 14 residues. The germline CDR1 and CDR2 sequences are LNHDA and SQIVND (reference sequence). V was shortened by 7 bases and J by 4 bases, with 14 bases between the two germline ends. CDR3 residues: CASTRDGANQPQHF. The CDR3 bases are TGTGCCAGTACCCGGGACGGTGCAAATCAGCCCCAGCATTTT.

CDR3 sequence: CASGGQGGQPQHF. The CDR3 nucleotides are TGTGCCAGCGGGGGACAGGGCGGACAGCCCCAGCATTTT. The chain combines TRBV2 with TRBJ1-5, with 9 bases matching TRBD1. The trim removed 8 bases at V and 7 bases at J, leaving 6 bases unmatched. Germline values: CDR1 SNHLY, CDR2 FYNNEI. There are 13 residues in the CDR3.